This TCR beta chain is from a study of T-cell memory formation after mild COVID-19 (dated by TCRdb to the early 2020s). As for the study more broadly: TCR sequence clusters from the two donors were found to be largely donor specific. Two young, previously healthy adult volunteers, one female and one male, were included in the cohort. Longitudinal TCRalpha and TCRbeta repertoire sequencing tracked T-cell clones expanding and contracting after mild COVID-19 in a couple of donors. Beyond this particular receptor, the publication reports: Clones contracting from day 15 to 85 had balanced CD4/CD8 phenotypes, while a second wave expanding from day 15 to 37 was biased towards CD4+. Contracting CD4+ clones were found mainly in CM and EM memory subsets, while CD8+ clones were enriched in EMRA. Whether the second-wave clones peaking on day 37 were SARS-CoV-2 specific was not confirmed. The study covered only a couple of mild cases, and larger cohorts including severe cases with pre-infection samples were considered necessary. Some responding clones were detected in pre-infection memory, suggesting pre-existing cross-reactive memory T cells joined the SARS-CoV-2 response.

Concerning this clonotype: This receptor's antigen is unknown. Base qualities are not recorded, but no much larger clone differs from it by a single base.

PBMCs were isolated by Ficoll-Paque density gradient centrifugation. According to the germline V gene, CDR1 reads SGHTA and CDR2 reads FQGTGA. The CDR3 runs 14 residues from the cysteine to the phenylalanine. Only CDR3 DNA is held: 42 bases, read in frame from base 1. Compared with germline, V lacks 5 bases and J lacks 4 bases; bases without a gene match: 4. Data came from an Illumina NovaSeq 6000. cDNA libraries for TCRalpha and TCRbeta were prepared by 5'RACE using constant-segment primers, with sample barcodes and unique molecular identifiers added. RNA was extracted from every sample with Trizol reagent. Library amplification was performed in two PCR steps, and a second sample barcode and Illumina TruSeq adapters were introduced in the second step. Libraries were sequenced on an Illumina NovaSeq with 2 x 150 bp paired-end reads. The paper's data handling went like this. With migec v1.2.7, reads were demultiplexed and then collapsed into UMI-guided consensus sequences. Using mixcr v2.1.11, UMI consensuses were aligned to TRA and TRB V and J templates and then assembled into clonotypes. A clonotype was counted as expanded or contracted only if both edgeR and NoisET called the change significant, with noise models trained on biological replicates. For edgeR calls, the thresholds were a false discovery rate-adjusted p below 0.01 and a log2 fold-change of 1. PCA with hierarchical clustering of max-normalized trajectories of the 1000 most abundant clonotypes was used as exploratory dynamics analysis. Separately sequenced CD4+ and CD8+ repertoires were used to assign the CD4 or CD8 phenotype of responding clones. TCRdb trimmed the raw reads at Q25, called clones with MiXCR and kept productive beta chains. Every CDR3 protein is listed once, alongside the most common genes and DNA of its rows. These V and J calls rely on TCRdb rather than the paper's analysis. For this sample the table gives 350,000 to 550,000 distinct CDR3 sequences, of which 15% to 20% were detected only once. The ten largest account for 20% to 25% of the sample.

The chain employs TRBV7-3 and TRBJ2-1, and TRBD1 aligns with 8 junction nucleotides. The TCR comes from a man aged 18 to 29 who had mild COVID-19 (a few samples of this study predate the infection). The sample titles of this study are shuffled in the database, so cell type and time point are left out; the donor was told from shared clones. Sample: PBMCs or a T cell subset sorted from them (not recorded which). The DNA sequence reads TGTGCCAGCAGCGACAGGGGACCGTACAATGAGCAGTTCTTC. The resulting protein is CASSDRGPYNEQFF. Reference TRBV7-3 and TRBJ2-1 proteins supply the regions before and after the CDR3; the full variable domain is: GAGVSQTPSNKVTEKGKYVELRCDPISGHTALYWYRQSLGQGPEFLIYFQGTGAADDSGLPNDRFFAVRPEGSVSTLKIQRTERGDSAVYLCASSDRGPYNEQFFGPGTRLTVL.